This T cell receptor (beta chain) is drawn from a study of blood T cell repertoires in COVID-19. Study context: Collection of acute and convalescent COVID-19 samples took place in the United States, Italy and Spain.

Trimming at V came to 0 bases and at J to 7 bases, leaving 9 bases not matched to a gene. CDR3 length: 16 residues. Germline values: CDR1 LNHDA, CDR2 SQIVND (reference sequence). Assay: immunoSEQ multiplex PCR; the TCRdb copy retains only in-frame clones and omits some. The sample lists around 350,000 clones; around 86% were seen once. V is TRBV19 and J is TRBJ2-1, with TRBD1 matching 7 bases. The material sequenced was peripheral blood. The receptor was isolated from a human donor in a cohort sampled during active COVID-19. CDR3 nucleotides: TGTGCCAGTAGTATAGATGAGTTGGCAGGGGGTAATGAGCAGTTCTTC. Protein product: CASSIDELAGGNEQFF.